This T cell receptor (beta chain) was documented in a study of prognosis after radiotherapy for stage I lung cancer. As for the study in general: The study enrolled some 12 men and more than 5 women as patients, aged roughly 53 to 84 with a median of about 73 years. Tumors proved to be squamous cell carcinoma in over 5 patients and represented adenocarcinoma in fewer than 15. Study-level findings and limits: Median unique TCR clone counts of approximately 9,600 versus 7,200 showed a fall after stereotactic body radiation therapy. In patients who developed distant metastases, Shannon entropy measured after stereotactic body radiation therapy was lower, and baseline Shannon entropy was not associated with metastases.

Genomic DNA served as the source from which two-round multiplex PCR generated TCR beta CDR3 amplicons. Gene-specific primers for each TRBV and TRBJ gene drove first-round PCR. TCRdb re-derived calls from the multiplex PCR reads in MiXCR, one entry per CDR3 protein. The data contain fewer than 25,000 distinct CDR3 sequences, approximately 39% of them seen just once; the ten biggest clones take up under 35%. This clonotype was seen many times. Antigen: not known. The sequencing here drew on PBMCs, taken before or after stereotactic body radiation therapy (not recorded which). This sequence was found in a donor aged 50 or older with non-small cell lung cancer.

The CDR3 region is CASSLETGPETQYF. CDR3 in DNA: TGTGCCAGCAGCCTTGAGACAGGGCCGGAGACCCAGTACTTC. The chain couples TRBV7-2 to TRBJ2-5; 7 nucleotides line up with TRBD1. Per the germline V gene, CDR1 is SGHTA and CDR2 is FQGNSA. The CDR3 totals 14 residues. The junction had 8 bases not matched to a gene; V was cut back by 5 bases and J by 5 bases.